The next 9 T cell receptor beta chains were all read from a single sample in a study of cytomegalovirus exposure and HLA in healthy donors (dated by TCRdb to 2015 to 2018). The library was built by means of the immunoSEQ multiplex PCR assay. The multiplex PCR relied on a mix of 60 forward primers for TCR Vbeta segments and 13 reverse primers for TCR Jbeta segments. TCRdb stores this immuneACCESS table with in-frame sequences only. Part of the clones is absent; in the studies checked, under half of the shortfall reflects unresolved V genes, and no reason is known for the rest. In all, the sample holds tens of thousands of clones, and around 79% of those were seen once. The ten largest account for roughly a fifth of the sample. Sequencing input: PBMCs. Receptors were obtained from a middle-aged woman in good health and CMV-seropositive.

The chain employs TRBV18 and TRBJ2-5; TRBD1 matches 11 bases. In germline, CDR1 is KGHSH, CDR2 LQKENI. The CDR3 loop spans 18 amino acids. V gave up 4 bases and J gave up 1 base; unmatched junction bases: 11. CDR3 in amino acids: CASSRDRGSPTLQETQYF. The CDR3 coding sequence is TGTGCCAGCTCACGGGACAGGGGGTCTCCAACCCTCCAAGAGACCCAGTACTTC.

The genes are TRBV7-2 and TRBJ2-1, with 13 bases aligning to TRBD2. Germline V lookup: CDR1 SGHTA, CDR2 FQGNSA. This CDR3 has 16 residues. V dropped 4 bases and J dropped 9; count of bases not matched to a gene: 9. The CDR3 DNA follows: TGTGCCAGCAGCTACATACTAGCGGGAGGGTCGGGTGAGCAGTTCTTC. As protein: CASSYILAGGSGEQFF.

The V gene is TRBV19, the J gene TRBJ2-5; D perhaps matches TRBD1 (7 bases). The CDR3 totals 16 residues. Germline CDR1 is LNHDA and CDR2 is SQIVND (reference sequence). V was pared by 3 bases and J by 2 bases, with 16 bases between. The DNA of the CDR3 is TGTGCCAGTAGTATCAGGACAGGAGGGGTTCAAGAGACCCAGTACTTC. Protein product: CASSIRTGGVQETQYF.

The chain combines TRBV7-8 with TRBJ2-7; 8 positions agree with TRBD2. Germline CDR1 reads SGHVS; CDR2 reads FQNEAQ. The CDR3 length is 16 residues. V was pared by 1 base and J by 3 bases, with 8 bases of the junction left unmatched. The DNA of the CDR3 is TGTGCCAGCAGCTTAGGGTTGCAGGGACTAGTCTACGAGCAGTACTTC. It codes for CASSLGLQGLVYEQYF.

The chain joins TRBV5-1 to TRBJ2-7; 9 bases fit TRBD1. Germline V gene data show CDR1 as SGHRS and CDR2 as YFSETQ. Unmatched junction bases numbered 22, after V lost 3 bases and J lost 9 bases. The CDR3 is made up of 18 amino acids. CDR3 loop: CASSWGFTGQGLNRVQYF. The CDR3 nucleotides read TGCGCCAGCAGCTGGGGATTTACCGGACAGGGGTTAAATAGGGTGCAGTACTTC.

The chain has TRBV9 and TRBJ1-3; 7 bases match TRBD1. The CDR3 runs to 16 residues. The V segment lost 0 bases and the J segment 1 base; nucleotides outside the gene matches: 4. Germline V gene lookup returns CDR1 SGDLS and CDR2 YYNGEE. CDR3 sequence reads: CASSVAGTDSGNTIYF. The CDR3 bases are TGTGCCAGCAGCGTAGCGGGGACAGATTCTGGAAACACCATATATTTT.

This rearrangement joins TRBV5-1 to TRBJ2-2, with 8 nucleotides matching TRBD1. The length of the CDR3 is 17 residues. The ends lost 1 base at V and 5 bases at J; junction bases unmatched: 10. Germline loops: CDR1 SGHRS, CDR2 YFSETQ. In DNA form, the CDR3 reads TGCGCCAGCAGCTTGCCCACGGGACAGGACATAACCGGGGAGCTGTTTTTT. Translating gives CASSLPTGQDITGELFF. Variable domain in full (rest from reference TRBV5-1 and TRBJ2-2): KAGVTQTPRYLIKTRGQQVTLSCSPISGHRSVSWYQQTPGQGLQFLFEYFSETQRNKGNFPGRFSGRQFSNSRSEMNVSTLELGDSALYLCASSLPTGQDITGELFFGEGSRLTVL.

The gene calls are TRBV5-4 and TRBJ2-1; 10 positions match TRBD2. The V gene's germline CDR1 is SGHNT and CDR2 YYREEE (reference sequence). The CDR3 loop spans 16 amino acids. V lost 0 bases, J lost 6 bases, and 6 bases stayed unmatched. CDR3 sequence (DNA): TGTGCCAGCAGCTTGGCCATAGCGGGGGGCCGCAATGAGCAGTTCTTC. It specifies CASSLAIAGGRNEQFF.

The CDR3 DNA is TGTGCCAGCAGTGACTCCGACAGGGTGTTAGAACAGCCCCAGCATTTT. Its protein product is CASSDSDRVLEQPQHF. The gene calls are TRBV6-4 and TRBJ1-5; TRBD1 matches at 7 bases. CDR1 and CDR2 from the germline V gene are MRHNA and SNTAGT. V lost 0 bases to trimming and J lost 7 bases; unmatched junction nucleotides: 9. This CDR3 region has 16 residues.